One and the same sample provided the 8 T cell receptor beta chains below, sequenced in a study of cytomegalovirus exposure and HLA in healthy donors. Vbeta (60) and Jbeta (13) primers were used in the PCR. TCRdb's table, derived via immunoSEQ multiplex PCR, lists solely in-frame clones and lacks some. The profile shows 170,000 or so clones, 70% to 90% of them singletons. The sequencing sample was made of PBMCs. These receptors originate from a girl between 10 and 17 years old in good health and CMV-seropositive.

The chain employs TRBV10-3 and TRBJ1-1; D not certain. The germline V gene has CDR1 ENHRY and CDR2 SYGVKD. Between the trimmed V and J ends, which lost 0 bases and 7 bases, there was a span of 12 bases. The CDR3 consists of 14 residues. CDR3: CAISESVSGVEAFF. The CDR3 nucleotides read TGTGCCATCAGTGAGTCGGTGAGCGGGGTTGAAGCTTTCTTT.

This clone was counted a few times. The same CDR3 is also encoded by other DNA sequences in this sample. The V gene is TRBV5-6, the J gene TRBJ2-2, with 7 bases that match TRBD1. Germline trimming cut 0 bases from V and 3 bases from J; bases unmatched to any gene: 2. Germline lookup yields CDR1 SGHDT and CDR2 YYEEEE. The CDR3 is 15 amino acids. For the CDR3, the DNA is TGTGCCAGCAGCTTGGTGCAGGGGGACACCGGGGAGCTGTTTTTT. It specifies CASSLVQGDTGELFF.

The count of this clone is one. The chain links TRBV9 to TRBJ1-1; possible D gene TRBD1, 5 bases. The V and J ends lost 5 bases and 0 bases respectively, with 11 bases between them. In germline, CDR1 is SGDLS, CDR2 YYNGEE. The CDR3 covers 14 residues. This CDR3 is CASSRGHLNTEAFF. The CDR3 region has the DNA TGTGCCAGCAGTCGCGGACATTTGAACACTGAAGCTTTCTTT. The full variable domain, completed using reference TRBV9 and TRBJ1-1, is DSGVTQTPKHLITATGQRVTLRCSPRSGDLSVYWYQQSLDQGLQFLIQYYNGEERAKGNILERFSAQQFPDLHSELNLSSLELGDSALYFCASSRGHLNTEAFFGQGTRLTVV.

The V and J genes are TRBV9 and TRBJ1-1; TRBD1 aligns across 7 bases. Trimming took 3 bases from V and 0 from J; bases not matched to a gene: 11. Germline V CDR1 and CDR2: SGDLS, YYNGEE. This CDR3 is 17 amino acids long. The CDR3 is CASSGGDRPGMNTEAFF. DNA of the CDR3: TGTGCCAGCAGCGGGGGGGACAGACCAGGTATGAACACTGAAGCTTTCTTT.

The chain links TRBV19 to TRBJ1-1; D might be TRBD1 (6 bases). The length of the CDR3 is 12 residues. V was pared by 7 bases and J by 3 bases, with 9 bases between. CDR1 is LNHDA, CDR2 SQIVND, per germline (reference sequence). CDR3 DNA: TGTGCCAGTACCCAGGGGTACACTGAAGCTTTCTTT. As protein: CASTQGYTEAFF. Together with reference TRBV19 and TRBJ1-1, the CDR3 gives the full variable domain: DGGITQSPKYLFRKEGQNVTLSCEQNLNHDAMYWYRQDPGQGLRLIYYSQIVNDFQKGDIAEGYSVSREKKESFPLTVTSAQKNPTAFYLCASTQGYTEAFFGQGTRLTVV.

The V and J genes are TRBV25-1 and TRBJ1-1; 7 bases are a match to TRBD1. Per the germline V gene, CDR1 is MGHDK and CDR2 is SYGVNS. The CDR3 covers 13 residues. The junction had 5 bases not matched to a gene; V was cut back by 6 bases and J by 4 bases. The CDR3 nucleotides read TGTGCCAGCAGAATTGGGACAGTCACTGAAGCTTTCTTT. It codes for CASRIGTVTEAFF.

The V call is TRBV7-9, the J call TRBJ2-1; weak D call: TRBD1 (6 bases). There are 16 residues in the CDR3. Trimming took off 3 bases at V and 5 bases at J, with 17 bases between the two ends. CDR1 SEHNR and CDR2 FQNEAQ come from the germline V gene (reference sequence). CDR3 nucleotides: TGTGCCAGCAGCTTGATAGGTAGGACAGCGGACAATGAGCAGTTCTTC. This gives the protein CASSLIGRTADNEQFF.

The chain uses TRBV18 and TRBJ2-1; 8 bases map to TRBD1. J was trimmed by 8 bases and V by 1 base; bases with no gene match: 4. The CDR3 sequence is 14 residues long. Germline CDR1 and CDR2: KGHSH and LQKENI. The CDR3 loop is CASSPRQGFDEQFF. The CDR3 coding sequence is TGTGCCAGCTCACCACGACAGGGGTTCGATGAGCAGTTCTTC.